Listed here are 27 T cell receptor beta chains from one sample, sequenced in a study of shared clonotypes between healthy human individuals. Method: immunoSEQ multiplex PCR; TCRdb's copy keeps in-frame clones and lacks some. The data contain about half a million clones, approximately 84% of them singletons. Sequenced: PBMCs. Every receptor here comes from a middle-aged woman in good health. Some clones in this sample may be carry-over from other donors' samples.

This sequence joins TRBV5-6 and TRBJ1-5, with 8 bases identical to TRBD1. Trimming took 4 bases from V and 10 from J; bases not matched to a gene: 10. The CDR3 contains 14 residues. Germline CDR1 SGHDT, CDR2 YYEEEE. The CDR3, as DNA: TGTGCCAGCAGCCCTTCCCCAGACAGGGGACCCCAGCATTTT. As protein: CASSPSPDRGPQHF.

The chain joins TRBV18 to TRBJ2-2, with D perhaps TRBD1 (5 bases). The ends were cut back, 6 bases at V and 1 base at J, with 6 bases in the middle. CDR3 length equals 13 residues. Germline CDR1 and CDR2: KGHSH and LQKENI. CDR3 region: CASSTENTGELFF. CDR3 coding DNA: TGTGCCAGCTCGACAGAGAACACCGGGGAGCTGTTTTTT.

This sequence joins TRBV28 and TRBJ2-7; D gene ambiguous. This CDR3 contains 12 residues. The germline V and J ends were trimmed by 1 base and 7 bases, with 8 bases remaining between them. Germline loops: CDR1 MDHEN, CDR2 SYDVKM. The CDR3: CASSLSLGEQYF. For the CDR3, the DNA is TGTGCCAGCAGTTTATCGCTGGGTGAGCAGTACTTC.

This clone has just a few counts. Just one base apart from a much larger clone, this may be a read error. The V gene is TRBV4-2, the J gene TRBJ2-7; either TRBD1 or TRBD2 may supply D (5 bases each). In germline, CDR1 is LGHNA, CDR2 YNFKEQ. The CDR3 contains 15 residues. The CDR3 DNA sequence: TGTGCCAGCAGCCAGGGGGTAGCAGACTCCTACGAGCAGCACTTC. This encodes CASSQGVADSYEQHF.

The rearrangement links TRBV5-1 to TRBJ1-5; D perhaps matches TRBD1 (5 bases). Germline CDR1 is SGHRS and CDR2 is YFSETQ. The CDR3 extends over 14 amino acids. V dropped 5 bases and J dropped 6 bases, with 15 bases sitting between them. In DNA form, the CDR3 reads TGCGCCAGCAGTAGTGGGGGTGAAGGTCAGCCCCAGCATTTT. Protein: CASSSGGEGQPQHF.

This clone appeared a single time. This chain uses TRBV6-1 with TRBJ2-2; tentatively, D is TRBD2 (6 bases). This CDR3 has 12 residues. Trimming removed 7 bases at V and 6 bases at J, with 9 bases between. Germline V lookup: CDR1 MNHNS, CDR2 SASEGT. CDR3 nucleotide sequence: TGTGCCAGCACGGCGGGGTCCGGGGAGCTGTTTTTT. Its protein is CASTAGSGELFF.

This clone is a singleton in its sample. The CDR3 is CASSRTSVNTGELFF. CDR3 DNA: TGTGCCAGCAGCAGGACTAGCGTCAACACCGGGGAGCTGTTTTTT. V is TRBV7-8 and J is TRBJ2-2; 9 positions match TRBD2. Germline CDR1 and CDR2: SGHVS and FQNEAQ. The CDR3 totals 15 residues. Unmatched junction bases numbered 3, after V lost 5 bases and J lost 2 bases.

V gene TRBV7-9 combines with J gene TRBJ2-1; no clear D gene. The CDR3 covers 8 residues. Between the trimmed V and J ends, which lost 6 bases and 15 bases, there was a span of 6 bases. Germline assignment: CDR1 SEHNR and CDR2 FQNEAQ (reference sequence). The CDR3 DNA is TGTGCCAGCAGTCCGGGGTTCTTC. It codes for CASSPGFF.

J is TRBJ2-2 and V is TRBV6-4; 7 bases are a match to TRBD2. This CDR3 spans 16 amino acids. Per germline, CDR1 MRHNA and CDR2 SNTAGT. The trim removed 3 bases at V and 6 bases at J, leaving 10 bases unmatched. CDR3 bases: TGTGCCAGCAGTGAAGCGGCGGGAGACGGCTCCGGGGAGCTGTTTTTT. This gives the protein CASSEAAGDGSGELFF.

This clone appeared a few times. A read error may explain this, as a much larger clone is one base away. CDR3: CASSSNPGKVYEQYF. For the CDR3, the DNA is TGTGCCAGCAGTTCTAACCCAGGGAAGGTCTACGAGCAGTACTTC. J is TRBJ2-7 and V is TRBV6-5; D may be TRBD1 (5 bases). The CDR3 covers 15 residues. Trimming took 4 bases from V and 3 from J, leaving 16 bases between them. Germline CDR1 is MNHEY and CDR2 is SVGAGI.

This chain connects TRBV7-9 to TRBJ2-2; D is undetermined. The CDR3 spans 16 residues. V was clipped by 2 bases and J by 0 bases, with 10 bases between them. Germline assignment: CDR1 SEHNR and CDR2 FQNEAQ (reference sequence). Here the CDR3 reads CASSLPGAANTGELFF. CDR3 in DNA: TGTGCCAGCAGCTTACCTGGCGCCGCGAACACCGGGGAGCTGTTTTTT.

The genes are TRBV28 and TRBJ1-2; no firm D call. The CDR3 has 11 amino acids. V was shortened by 10 bases and J by 1 base, with 7 bases between the two germline ends. Germline V gene data show CDR1 as MDHEN and CDR2 as SYDVKM. The DNA of the CDR3 is TGTGCCATCGCTCGTAACTATGGCTACACCTTC. Its translation is CAIARNYGYTF.

This clone was counted many times. The J gene is TRBJ2-7, the V gene TRBV19; unclear D gene. CDR1 and CDR2 (germline): LNHDA, SQIVND (reference sequence). The V and J ends lost 1 base and 10 bases respectively, with 8 bases between them. This CDR3 comprises 11 residues. The CDR3 nucleotides are TGTGCCAGTAGTATAGGAGTCCTCCAGTACTTC. It specifies CASSIGVLQYF.

The V and J genes are TRBV5-6 and TRBJ1-1, with a possible D match to TRBD1 (5 bases). The germline V gene has CDR1 SGHDT and CDR2 YYEEEE. Trimming took off 1 base at V and 3 bases at J, with 10 bases between the two ends. CDR3 size: 14 residues. The CDR3 region is CASSLRGWDTEAFF. The CDR3 nucleotides are TGTGCCAGCAGCTTGAGGGGTTGGGACACTGAAGCTTTCTTT.

The rearrangement uses TRBV6-4 and TRBJ2-2; 7 positions match TRBD2. This CDR3 spans 14 amino acids. Germline trimming cut 6 bases from V and 3 bases from J; bases unmatched to any gene: 4. Per the germline V gene, CDR1 is MRHNA and CDR2 is SNTAGT. The CDR3 spells CASRAGDDTGELFF. CDR3 sequence (DNA): TGTGCCAGCAGGGCGGGAGATGACACCGGGGAGCTGTTTTTT.

In this sample, this clone is medium-sized. The same CDR3 is also encoded by other DNA sequences in this sample. V gene TRBV30 combines with J gene TRBJ1-1; D is uncertain. V lost 5 bases and J lost 1, with 8 bases in between. Germline V gene lookup returns CDR1 GTSNPN and CDR2 SVGIG (reference sequence). The CDR3 is made up of 12 amino acids. CDR3 residues: CAWGPGNTEAFF. CDR3 in DNA: TGTGCCTGGGGCCCAGGGAACACTGAAGCTTTCTTT. Full variable domain (remainder filled in from reference TRBV30 and TRBJ1-1): SQTIHQWPATLVQPVGSPLSLECTVEGTSNPNLYWYRQAAGRGLQLLFYSVGIGQISSEVPQNLSASRPQDRQFILSSKKLLLSDSGFYLCAWGPGNTEAFFGQGTRLTVV.

This clone is classed as medium-sized. The same CDR3 arises from other DNA sequences in this sample as well. Here the CDR3 reads CASSWDRASGNTIYF. In nucleotides, the CDR3 is TGTGCCAGCAGTTGGGACAGGGCTTCTGGAAACACCATATATTTT. The chain joins TRBV6-6 to TRBJ1-3; the match to TRBD1 covers 9 bases. The CDR3 consists of 15 residues. V dropped 4 bases and J dropped 1; count of bases not matched to a gene: 2. CDR1 is MNHNY, CDR2 SVGAGI, per germline (reference sequence).

The chain carries TRBV7-9 and TRBJ1-2; 7 positions match TRBD1. CDR1 SEHNR and CDR2 FQNEAQ come from the germline V gene (reference sequence). V dropped 4 bases and J dropped 6; count of bases not matched to a gene: 8. The CDR3 has 14 residues. CDR3 DNA sequence: TGTGCCAGCAGCTGGCAAACAGGGGACGATGGCTACACCTTC. Translation gives CASSWQTGDDGYTF.

The V call is TRBV5-1, the J call TRBJ2-5; D is possibly TRBD1 (6 bases). The CDR3 has 17 amino acids. Trimming removed 0 bases at V and 2 bases at J, with 17 bases between. The germline V gene has CDR1 SGHRS and CDR2 YFSETQ. In DNA form, the CDR3 reads TGCGCCAGCAGCTTGGGACCGTTAGGGGGTACTCAAGAGACCCAGTACTTC. Protein: CASSLGPLGGTQETQYF.

The V and J genes are TRBV28 and TRBJ2-2; possibly TRBD1 or TRBD2 for D (5 bases each). Trimming stripped 11 bases from V and 5 bases from J, with 15 bases between. CDR3 length: 13 amino acids. Germline loops: CDR1 MDHEN, CDR2 SYDVKM. This chain's CDR3 is CAGGRVATGELFF. The CDR3 DNA reads as TGTGCCGGGGGAAGGGTTGCTACCGGGGAGCTGTTTTTT.

The chain is built from TRBV6-1 and TRBJ2-7, with 9 bases lining up with TRBD1. Germline V gene sequence: CDR1 MNHNS, CDR2 SASEGT. The CDR3 is 16 residues long. V was clipped by 2 bases and J by 1 base; unmatched bases: 6. The CDR3 DNA is TGTGCCAGCAGTGAAACCGTAGGACAGGGGTCCTACGAGCAGTACTTC. This translates into CASSETVGQGSYEQYF.

The CDR3 protein is CAWSVRGAGELFF. Here the CDR3 DNA reads TGTGCCTGGAGTGTACGGGGTGCCGGGGAGCTGTTTTTT. This sequence joins TRBV30 and TRBJ2-2; D is perhaps TRBD2 (5 bases). This CDR3 has 13 amino acids. CDR1 and CDR2 from the germline V gene are GTSNPN and SVGIG (reference sequence). The V end lost 0 bases, the J end lost 6 bases, and 8 bases lay between the germline ends. Together with reference TRBV30 and TRBJ2-2, the CDR3 gives the full variable domain: SQTIHQWPATLVQPVGSPLSLECTVEGTSNPNLYWYRQAAGRGLQLLFYSVGIGQISSEVPQNLSASRPQDRQFILSSKKLLLSDSGFYLCAWSVRGAGELFFGEGSRLTVL.

The chain links TRBV7-9 to TRBJ2-3; TRBD1 or TRBD2 may be the D gene (7 bases each). The germline gives CDR1 SEHNR, CDR2 FQNEAQ (reference sequence). The ends were cut back, 7 bases at V and 0 bases at J, with 17 bases in the middle. The CDR3 extends over 16 amino acids. CDR3 DNA sequence: TGTGCCAGCACCCCGGGGACAGCGGGGAGCACAGATACGCAGTATTTT. Protein sequence: CASTPGTAGSTDTQYF.

A word on this clone: This probably arose from a read error, given a far larger clone one base away. This CDR3 reads CASKLAGYTDTQYF. The CDR3 DNA reads TGTGCCAGCAAACTAGCGGGATATACAGATACGCAGTATTTT. The V and J genes are TRBV4-2 and TRBJ2-3, with 10 bases aligning to TRBD2. Germline V gene sequence: CDR1 LGHNA, CDR2 YNFKEQ. The CDR3 runs to 14 residues. V was clipped by 7 bases and J by 3 bases; unmatched bases: 4.

The CDR3 protein is CASTGQSYEQYF. CDR3 bases: TGTGCCAGCACAGGACAGTCCTACGAGCAGTACTTC. The V and J genes are TRBV28 and TRBJ2-7; the D gene is possibly TRBD1 (6 bases). There are 12 residues in the CDR3. Germline assignment: CDR1 MDHEN and CDR2 SYDVKM. Trimming took 7 bases from V and 1 from J, leaving 8 bases between them.

This rearrangement joins TRBV19 to TRBJ1-5; D is ambiguous. Germline-derived CDR1 and CDR2 are LNHDA and SQIVND (reference sequence). The CDR3 has 17 amino acids. The V and J ends lost 5 bases and 3 bases respectively, with 20 bases between them. The CDR3 protein is CASSPHVGQLDNQPQHF. The DNA of the CDR3 is TGTGCCAGTAGTCCCCATGTCGGGCAGCTTGACAATCAGCCCCAGCATTTT.

The chain is built from TRBV29-1 and TRBJ2-7; 7 nucleotides align to TRBD2. The CDR3 runs 12 residues. With V trimmed by 4 bases and J by 4 bases, 4 bases remained unmatched. The germline V gene encodes CDR1 SQVTM and CDR2 ANQGSEA. CDR3: CSVAAGLYEQYF. Written as DNA, the CDR3 is TGCAGCGTTGCAGCGGGACTTTACGAGCAGTACTTC.